Described below is a single T cell receptor (beta chain) sequence and its context. The data are from a study of blood T cell repertoires in COVID-19. Germline loops: CDR1 SEHNR, CDR2 FQNEAQ (reference sequence). V lost 2 bases and J lost 0, with 14 bases in between. The CDR3 is 17 amino acids. Method: immunoSEQ multiplex PCR; TCRdb's copy keeps in-frame clones and lacks some. The sample has 250,000 or so clones, approximately 91% seen once. Sequenced sample: peripheral blood. V is TRBV7-9 and J is TRBJ1-5, with a possible D match to TRBD1 (6 bases). This sequence originates from a man aged 30 to 45 with COVID-19, enrolled during active disease. This chain's CDR3 is CASSLSGAAYSNQPQHF. The CDR3 nucleotides read TGTGCCAGCAGCTTATCAGGGGCCGCATATAGCAATCAGCCCCAGCATTTT.